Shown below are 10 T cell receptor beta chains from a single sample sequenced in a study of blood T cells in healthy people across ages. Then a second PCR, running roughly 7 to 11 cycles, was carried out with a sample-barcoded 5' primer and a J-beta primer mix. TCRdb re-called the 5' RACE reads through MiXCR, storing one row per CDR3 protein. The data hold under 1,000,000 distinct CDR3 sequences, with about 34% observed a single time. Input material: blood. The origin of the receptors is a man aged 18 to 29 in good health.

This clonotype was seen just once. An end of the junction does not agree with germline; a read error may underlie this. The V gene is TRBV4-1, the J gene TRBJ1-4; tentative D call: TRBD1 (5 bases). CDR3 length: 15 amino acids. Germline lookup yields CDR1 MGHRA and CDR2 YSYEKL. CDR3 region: CANSQGRQGHEKLFF. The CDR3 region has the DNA TGCGCCAACAGCCAAGGACGGCAGGGACATGAAAAACTGTTTTTT.

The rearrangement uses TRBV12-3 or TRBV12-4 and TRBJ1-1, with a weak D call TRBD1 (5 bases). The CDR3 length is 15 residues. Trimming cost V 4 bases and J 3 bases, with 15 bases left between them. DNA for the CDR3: TGTGCCAGCAGTTCAGGACAAGGGTCGTACACTGAAGCTTTCTTT. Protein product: CASSSGQGSYTEAFF.

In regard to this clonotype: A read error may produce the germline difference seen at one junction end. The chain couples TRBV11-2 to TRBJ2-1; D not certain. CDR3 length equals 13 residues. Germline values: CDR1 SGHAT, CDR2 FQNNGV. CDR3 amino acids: CASSLEALNGQFF. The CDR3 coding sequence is TGTGCCAGCAGCTTAGAGGCCCTCAATGGGCAGTTCTTC.

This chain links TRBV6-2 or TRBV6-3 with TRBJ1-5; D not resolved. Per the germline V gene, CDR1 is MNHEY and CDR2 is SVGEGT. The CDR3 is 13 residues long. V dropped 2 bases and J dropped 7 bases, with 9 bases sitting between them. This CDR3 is CASSYGFGQPQHF. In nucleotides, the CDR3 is TGTGCCAGCAGTTACGGTTTCGGACAGCCCCAGCATTTT.

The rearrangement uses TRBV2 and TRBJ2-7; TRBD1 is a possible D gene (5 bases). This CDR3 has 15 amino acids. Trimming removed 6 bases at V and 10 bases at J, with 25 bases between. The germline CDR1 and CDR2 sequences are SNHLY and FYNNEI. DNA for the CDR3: TGTGCCAGCAGCGAGCCCGCGACAGCGCGGAAGTCCCAGTACTTC. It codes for CASSEPATARKSQYF.

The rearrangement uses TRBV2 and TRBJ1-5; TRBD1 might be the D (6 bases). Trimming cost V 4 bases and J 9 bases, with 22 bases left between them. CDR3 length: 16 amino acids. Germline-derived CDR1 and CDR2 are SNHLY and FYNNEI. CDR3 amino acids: CASSAGGGQGTSPQHF. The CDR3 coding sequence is TGTGCCAGCAGTGCCGGCGGGGGGCAGGGGACTTCGCCCCAGCATTTT.

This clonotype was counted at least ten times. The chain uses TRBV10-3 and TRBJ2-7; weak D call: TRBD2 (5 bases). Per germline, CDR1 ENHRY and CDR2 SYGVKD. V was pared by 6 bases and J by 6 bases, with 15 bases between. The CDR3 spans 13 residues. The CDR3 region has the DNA TGTGCCATCAGAATAGAACGGGGTGGCGAGCAGTACTTC. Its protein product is CAIRIERGGEQYF.

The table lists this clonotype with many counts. Here the CDR3 DNA reads TGCGCCAGCAGCTTCCGACAGGGGACAGATACGCAGTATTTT. Residues: CASSFRQGTDTQYF. The chain joins TRBV5-1 to TRBJ2-3; 8 bases line up with TRBD1. Germline CDR1 is SGHRS and CDR2 is YFSETQ. After removal of 2 bases from V and 3 bases from J, the junction contained 2 bases not matched to a gene. The CDR3 length is 14 residues.

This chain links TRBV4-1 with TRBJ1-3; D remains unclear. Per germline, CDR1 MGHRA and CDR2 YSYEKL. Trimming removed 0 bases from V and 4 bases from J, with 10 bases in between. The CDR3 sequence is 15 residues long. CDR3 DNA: TGCGCCAGCAGCCAAGATCCGGCAGGCGGAAACACCATATATTTT. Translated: CASSQDPAGGNTIYF.

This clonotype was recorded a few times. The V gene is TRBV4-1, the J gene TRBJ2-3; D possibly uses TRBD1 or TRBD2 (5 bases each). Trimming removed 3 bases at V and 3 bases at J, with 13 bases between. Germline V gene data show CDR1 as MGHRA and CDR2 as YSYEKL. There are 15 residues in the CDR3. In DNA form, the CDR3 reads TGCGCCAGCAGCCACCCCGGGGCTAGTACAGATACGCAGTATTTT. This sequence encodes CASSHPGASTDTQYF.